This note documents a single TCR beta chain sequence. As yet, its antigen is unknown. The conserved closing phenylalanine or tryptophan is absent in this CDR3, likely reflecting a read error. The DNA is left out, because the CDR3 cannot be placed on it with certainty; the CDR3 is given as TCRdb lists it. The sample is drawn from a study of Graves' ophthalmopathy and Graves' hyperthyroidism. Background on the study: Absence of ophthalmopathy within 18 months of follow-up defined stable hyperthyroidism. General study results and limits: Ophthalmopathy cases were distinguished from stable hyperthyroidism by a 13-signature model, reaching approximately 88% sensitivity and roughly 80% specificity. The model predicted progression of ophthalmopathy with a sensitivity of about 70%, and its specificity was roughly 77%. Blood also held most thyroid clonotypes expanded above 0.001 frequency.

Amplified TCR beta CDR3 regions were obtained using RNA transcripts as template. An opening RT-PCR round employed HTBI primers and preceded a second-round multiplex PCR. TCRdb passed the multiplex PCR reads through MiXCR, listing each CDR3 protein once. This table holds around 1,200,000 distinct CDR3 sequences, about two fifths found once. CDR1 and CDR2 (germline): SGHAT, FQNNGV. The length of the CDR3 is 8 amino acids, counting both ends. This TCR was recovered from an adult man with Graves' hyperthyroidism. The material sequenced was peripheral blood or thyroid tissue (not recorded which). The chain carries TRBV11-2 and TRBJ1-3; the table's D call, TRBD1, was not checked against the DNA. CDR3 amino acids: CASSTRDS.